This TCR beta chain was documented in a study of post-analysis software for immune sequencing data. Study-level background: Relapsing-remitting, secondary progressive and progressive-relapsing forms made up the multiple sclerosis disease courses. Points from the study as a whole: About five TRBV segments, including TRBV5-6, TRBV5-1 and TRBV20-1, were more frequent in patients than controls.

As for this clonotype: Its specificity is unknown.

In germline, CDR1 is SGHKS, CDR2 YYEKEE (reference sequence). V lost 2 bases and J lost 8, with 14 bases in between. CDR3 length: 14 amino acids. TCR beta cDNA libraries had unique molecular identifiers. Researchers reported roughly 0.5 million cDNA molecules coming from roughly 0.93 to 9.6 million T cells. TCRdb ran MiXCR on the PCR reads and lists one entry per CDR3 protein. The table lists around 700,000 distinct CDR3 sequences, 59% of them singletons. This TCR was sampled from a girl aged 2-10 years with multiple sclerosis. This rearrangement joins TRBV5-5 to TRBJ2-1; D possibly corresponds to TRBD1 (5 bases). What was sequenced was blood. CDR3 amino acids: CASSFRQGTDEQFF. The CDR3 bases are TGTGCCAGCAGCTTTCGGCAGGGTACTGATGAGCAGTTCTTC.